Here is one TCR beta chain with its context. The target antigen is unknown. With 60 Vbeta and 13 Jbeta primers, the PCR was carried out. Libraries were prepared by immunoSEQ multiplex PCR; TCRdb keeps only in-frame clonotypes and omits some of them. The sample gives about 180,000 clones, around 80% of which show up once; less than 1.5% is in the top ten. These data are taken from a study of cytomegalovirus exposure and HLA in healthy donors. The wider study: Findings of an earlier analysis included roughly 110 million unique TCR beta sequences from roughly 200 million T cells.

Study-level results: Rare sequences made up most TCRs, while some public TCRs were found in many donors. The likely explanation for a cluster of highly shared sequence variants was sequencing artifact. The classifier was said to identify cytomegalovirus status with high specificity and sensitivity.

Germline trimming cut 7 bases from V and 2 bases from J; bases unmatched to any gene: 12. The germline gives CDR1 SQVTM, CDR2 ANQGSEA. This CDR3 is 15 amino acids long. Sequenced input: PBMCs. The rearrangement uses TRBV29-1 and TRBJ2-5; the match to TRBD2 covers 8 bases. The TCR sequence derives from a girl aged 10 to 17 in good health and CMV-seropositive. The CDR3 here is CSGSAPGLGQETQYF. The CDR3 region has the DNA TGCAGCGGGTCGGCTCCGGGACTAGGTCAAGAGACCCAGTACTTC.